The rows below give T cell receptor beta chains drawn from one sample of a study of cytomegalovirus exposure and HLA in healthy donors. Assay: immunoSEQ multiplex PCR; the TCRdb copy retains only in-frame clones and omits some. Of over 100,000 clones listed, about two thirds are singletons. Sequencing was done on a sample of PBMCs. The receptors here all came from a man aged 40-50 years in good health and CMV-seropositive. The conserved cysteine and the conserved F or W are not part of the CDR3 here. The D gene is left open where the match is weak.

CDR3aa	j_gene	v_gene	d_gene
ASSTKQGAVQPQH	TRBJ1-5	TRBV18	TRBD1
ASGGKWGSGNTIY	TRBJ1-3	TRBV28	-
ASKRSEQGAYEQY	TRBJ2-7	TRBV6-5	-
ASSVGAGEYTGELF	TRBJ2-2	TRBV9	TRBD2
ASSLRTSSTDTQY	TRBJ2-3	TRBV5-4	TRBD2
ASSEPIEGFTNTGELF	TRBJ2-2	TRBV2	-
ASSLASVNEQF	TRBJ2-1	TRBV18	-
SAGQGSTDTQY	TRBJ2-3	TRBV29-1	TRBD1
ASSLAGDNYGYT	TRBJ1-2	TRBV7-9	-
ATQAARGRNEQF	TRBJ2-1	TRBV6-1	TRBD1
ASSQDNSRWNSPLH	TRBJ1-6	TRBV27	-
ASSDGGLYEQY	TRBJ2-7	TRBV6-1	-
ASSVSGGPNEKLF	TRBJ1-4	TRBV9	-
ASSLRGDGTEAF	TRBJ1-1	TRBV27	-
ASSQDRDTGELL	TRBJ2-2	TRBV6-1	TRBD1
ASRPVRGNEQY	TRBJ2-7	TRBV12-2	-
ASSSPFGSYEQY	TRBJ2-7	TRBV7-9	-
ASRFGQVGAGANVLT	TRBJ2-6	TRBV5-6	-
ASSLDRGTNEKLF	TRBJ1-4	TRBV5-1	-
ASSFGETPHYEQY	TRBJ2-7	TRBV28	-
ASRLTGGLADTQY	TRBJ2-3	TRBV5-1	TRBD2
ASRLQGTTGELF	TRBJ2-2	TRBV10-1	-
ASSELSSYEQY	TRBJ2-7	TRBV6-1	-
ASSQDLSAGGYQETQY	TRBJ2-5	TRBV4-1	TRBD2
ASSIGSGSGKLF	TRBJ1-4	TRBV19	-
ASSYPPELAHSPLH	TRBJ1-6	TRBV6-6	-
ASSLAGGNQPQH	TRBJ1-5	TRBV7-2	-
ASSNTYEQY	TRBJ2-7	TRBV5-1	-
ASSYRTKNTGELF	TRBJ2-2	TRBV6-5	-
ASSLAGQANTGELF	TRBJ2-2	TRBV7-2	TRBD1
ASSEPNSGNTIY	TRBJ1-3	TRBV6-1	-
ASILYGLSTDTQY	TRBJ2-3	TRBV6-1	-
ASSLGILRRETNTGELF	TRBJ2-2	TRBV5-1	TRBD2
ASSETQTVEY	TRBJ2-7	TRBV6-1	-
ASSKNAGESQETQY	TRBJ2-5	TRBV28	TRBD2
ASSQLTTPGQF	TRBJ2-1	TRBV4-1	-
ASSAGGFDQPQH	TRBJ1-5	TRBV28	-
AISNRGLAGGLQTGELF	TRBJ2-2	TRBV10-3	TRBD2
ASSLFGGDQPRH	TRBJ1-5	TRBV5-1	-
ASKTGSQYFYGYT	TRBJ1-2	TRBV2	-
ASSLWSGPYNEQF	TRBJ2-1	TRBV7-7	-
ASSLPAGQGVTEAF	TRBJ1-1	TRBV28	TRBD1
ASSPGQAYEQY	TRBJ2-7	TRBV4-1	TRBD1